Listed below are T cell receptor beta chains from one sample, sequenced in a study of PD-1 blockade in classical Hodgkin lymphoma. Here immunoSEQ multiplex PCR was the method, and the copy in TCRdb shows in-frame clones only, minus some. Among roughly 40,000 clones listed, 88% were seen once. This material consisted of peripheral blood mononuclear cells (PBMCs), taken at baseline. Every receptor here comes from a human donor with classical Hodgkin lymphoma. The CDR3 runs from the conserved cysteine through the conserved F or W. The D gene is left open where the match is weak. Clone size appears in some rows only: once, few, many, or a class for an expanded clone.

>TRBD1|TRBJ1-2|-|TRBV7-2
CASSPGQGDYGYTF
TGTGCCAGCAGCCCAGGACAGGGAGATTATGGCTACACCTTC
>TRBD1|TRBJ2-7|-|TRBV13
CASSLRQGTYEQYF
TGTGCCAGCAGCTTACGACAGGGGACCTACGAGCAGTACTTC
>-|TRBJ2-3|-|TRBV27
CASSLIGSAADTQYF
TGTGCCAGCAGTTTAATCGGGAGCGCAGCAGATACGCAGTATTTT
>-|TRBJ1-2|-|TRBV27
CASTSLAGAFGGYTF
TGTGCCAGCACCTCCCTGGCAGGGGCTTTTGGTGGCTACACCTTC
>-|TRBJ1-1|-|TRBV4-2
CASSQAVGYTEAFF
TGTGCCAGCAGCCAAGCTGTGGGCTACACTGAAGCTTTCTTT
>TRBD1|TRBJ1-5|-|TRBV5-5
CASSLRQGPNQPQHF
TGTGCCAGCAGCTTGAGACAGGGTCCCAATCAGCCCCAGCATTTT
>-|TRBJ2-7|once|TRBV6-5
CASSYEGGFSYEQYF
TGTGCCAGCAGTTACGAAGGCGGTTTCTCCTACGAGCAGTACTTC
>-|TRBJ2-7|once|TRBV27
CASSLGQLMEQYF
TGTGCCAGCAGTTTAGGACAGCTGATGGAGCAGTACTTC
>-|TRBJ2-3|-|TRBV9
CASSVAGTTDTQYF
TGTGCCAGCAGCGTAGCTGGGACCACGGATACGCAGTATTTT
>-|TRBJ2-2|once|TRBV2
CASSLKRVTGELFF
TGTGCCAGCAGCCTAAAGCGGGTCACCGGGGAGCTGTTTTTT
>-|TRBJ1-1|-|TRBV4-1
CASSQVQMNTEAFF
TGCGCCAGCAGCCAAGTCCAGATGAACACTGAAGCTTTCTTT
>TRBD1|TRBJ1-2|-|TRBV6-1
CASRLTGRGGYTF
TGTGCCAGCAGATTGACAGGGAGGGGTGGCTACACCTTC
>-|TRBJ2-7|-|TRBV5-1
CASSLGPTYEQYF
TGCGCCAGCAGCTTGGGTCCTACCTACGAGCAGTACTTC
>-|TRBJ2-1|-|TRBV4-1
CASSQGARNEQFF
TGCGCCAGCAGCCAAGGTGCGAGGAATGAGCAGTTCTTC
>-|TRBJ2-3|-|TRBV21-1
CASSGTSGGVDTQYF
TGTGCCAGCAGCGGGACTAGCGGGGGGGTGGATACGCAGTATTTT
>TRBD1|TRBJ1-2|once|TRBV29-1
CSVVRQGKLGYTF
TGCAGCGTTGTAAGACAGGGGAAGTTGGGCTACACCTTC
>TRBD2|TRBJ2-3|-|TRBV5-4
CASSSSNIAGGIGDTQYF
TGTGCCAGCAGCTCATCAAATATAGCGGGAGGAATAGGAGATACGCAGTATTTT
>TRBD2|TRBJ2-1|-|TRBV7-9
CASSDLAEAYNEQFF
TGTGCCAGCAGCGATCTAGCGGAGGCCTACAATGAGCAGTTCTTC
>-|TRBJ2-2|-|TRBV5-1
CASSVENTGELFF
TGCGCCAGCAGCGTAGAGAACACCGGGGAGCTGTTTTTT
>TRBD1|TRBJ1-4|-|TRBV9
CASSTGQGAGEKLFF
TGTGCCAGCAGCACCGGACAGGGGGCTGGGGAAAAACTGTTTTTT
>-|TRBJ2-3|-|TRBV7-2
CASSLDRSDTQYF
TGTGCCAGCAGCCTCGACAGGTCAGATACGCAGTATTTT
>TRBD2|TRBJ2-3|-|TRBV7-3
CASSVPSGLARIHTDTQYF
TGTGCCAGCAGCGTTCCTTCGGGACTAGCGAGGATTCACACAGATACGCAGTATTTT